This is a list of T cell receptor beta chains from one sample in a study of blood T cell repertoires in COVID-19. Clones were read by immunoSEQ multiplex PCR, and TCRdb kept only the in-frame ones, dropping some. The repertoire consists of approximately 87,000 clones, with approximately 78% occurring once and the leading ten covering 15% to 19%. The sample consisted of peripheral blood. The receptors shown here come from an elderly woman with acute or convalescent COVID-19. CDR3s leave out the opening cysteine and the closing phenylalanine or tryptophan. Each record gives: J gene, V gene, CDR3 protein.

J: TRBJ1-5; V: TRBV15; CDR3: ATSASGQTYSNQPQH
J: TRBJ1-1; V: TRBV4-3; CDR3: ASSRGSAGSKSNTEAF
J: TRBJ1-1; V: TRBV4-1; CDR3: ASLGTGLNTEAF
J: TRBJ1-3; V: TRBV2; CDR3: ASVPGGGNTIY
J: TRBJ2-2; V: TRBV19; CDR3: ASSTNTGGQLTGELF
J: TRBJ2-5; V: TRBV10-1; CDR3: ASTESRGGTQY
J: TRBJ1-5; V: TRBV1; CDR3: TSSSSRDSYSNQPQH
J: TRBJ1-5; V: TRBV4-1; CDR3: ASSQTGYSGAQH
J: TRBJ1-2; V: TRBV7-2; CDR3: ASTRDRGSSGYT
J: TRBJ2-5; V: TRBV9; CDR3: ASSVVASGQETQY
J: TRBJ1-3; V: TRBV7-2; CDR3: ASSSTRGNTIY
J: TRBJ1-1; V: TRBV10-3; CDR3: AIRRDRGDTEAF
J: TRBJ1-1; V: TRBV9; CDR3: ASSVGGGAGNTEAF
J: TRBJ2-7; V: TRBV9; CDR3: ASSVGQEVPYEQY